The clone carrying this T cell receptor (beta chain) was seen a few times. CDR3 length: 14 residues. Trimming stripped 1 base from V and 2 bases from J, with 8 bases between. Germline-derived CDR1 and CDR2 are SEHNR and FQNEAQ (reference sequence). This entry is derived from a study of blood T cell repertoires in COVID-19. Across the study: PBMCs, B-cell-depleted T cells, or T cells provided the cDNA or gDNA that made up the material.

As processed by the authors: Using reference gene primer amplification, nucleated cell counts were estimated. TCRdb's table, derived via immunoSEQ multiplex PCR, lists solely in-frame clones and lacks some. Clonal size and the V and J genes are those of that table, whereas D and trimming came from the DNA. Among roughly 250,000 clones, 70% to 85% were seen once, and the ten largest hold 1.5% to 2%. This receptor was identified in a woman over 75 with acute or convalescent COVID-19. Material: peripheral blood. The chain recombines TRBV7-9 with TRBJ1-2, with a tentative D call TRBD1 (6 bases). In nucleotides, the CDR3 is TGTGCCAGCAGCTTAGACAGGGCGAACTATGGCTACACCTTC. Its translation: CASSLDRANYGYTF.